Detailed here is one T cell receptor beta chain. This record belongs to a study of blood T cell repertoires in COVID-19. Looking at the study overall: Acute and convalescent COVID-19 specimens originated in the United States, Italy and Spain. The analysed material was cDNA or gDNA that came from T cells, B-cell-depleted T cells, or PBMCs.

Sequencing was performed with immunoSEQ multiplex PCR; in TCRdb, only in-frame clones are kept and a portion is missing. The sample gives roughly 220,000 clones, more than 70% of which show up once; about 4.5% is in the top ten. With V trimmed by 2 bases and J by 5 bases, 9 bases remained unmatched. There are 15 residues in the CDR3. From germline, CDR1 is MNHEY and CDR2 SVGAGI. In terms of age and location, participants ranged from roughly 18 to 90 years and lived in roughly 22 US areas. Cohorts were assigned according to the clinical history that participants reported. This clonotype was sampled from a man aged 30 to 45 with acute COVID-19. Material: PBMCs or T cells enriched from blood (not recorded which). The chain recombines TRBV6-5 with TRBJ2-7; 7 bases agree with TRBD2. As DNA, the CDR3 is TGTGCCAGCAGTTACGGGGGGGGAGAATTGGACGAGCAGTACTTC. It is translated as CASSYGGGELDEQYF.